Each of the 25 T cell receptor beta chains below was sequenced from the same sample in a study of blood T cells in healthy people across ages. Alongside a J-beta primer mix, a sample-barcoded 5' primer served in a second PCR lasting about 7 to 12 cycles. TCRdb reanalysed the 5' RACE reads using MiXCR and keeps one entry per CDR3 protein. The data hold around 1,000,000 distinct CDR3 sequences, with under 30% observed a single time. The same data also went into a second study, on T cells of mothers and their children.

Sequenced sample: blood. The receptors here all came from a girl aged 2 to 10 in good health.

In nucleotides, the CDR3 is TGTGCCAGCACAATAACTCGGCCCTACAATGAGCAGTTCTTC. As protein: CASTITRPYNEQFF. V and J are TRBV6-6 and TRBJ2-1; D ambiguous. Germline V CDR1 and CDR2: MNHNY, SVGAGI (reference sequence). V was shortened by 7 bases and J by 2 bases, with 12 bases between the two germline ends. This CDR3 is 14 amino acids long.

The gene calls are TRBV4-1 and TRBJ1-1; the D gene is possibly TRBD1 (5 bases). The CDR3 consists of 13 residues. The V end lost 0 bases, the J end lost 8 bases, and 10 bases lay between the germline ends. Germline CDR1 MGHRA, CDR2 YSYEKL. Here the CDR3 DNA reads TGCGCCAGCAGCCAAGAAGGGGTCAGGGAAGCTTTCTTT. Residues: CASSQEGVREAFF.

This clonotype was counted a few times. The chain couples TRBV12-3 or TRBV12-4 to TRBJ2-3; the D is unclear. The CDR3 sequence is 14 residues long. V was clipped by 6 bases and J by 2 bases, with 12 bases between them. The CDR3 coding sequence is TGTGCCAGCAGCAACCTGGGCTACACAGATACGCAGTATTTT. Encoded protein: CASSNLGYTDTQYF.

This clonotype was detected a few times. The chain carries TRBV6-5 and TRBJ2-7, with D uncertain. Germline CDR1 and CDR2: MNHEY and SVGAGI. V was pared by 9 bases and J by 0 bases, with 18 bases between. CDR3 length: 15 residues. Here the CDR3 DNA reads TGTGCCAGTAATAGTGGGGATCGGAGCTCCTACGAGCAGTACTTC. Its translation is CASNSGDRSSYEQYF.

This clonotype was counted only a few times. V gene TRBV6-6 combines with J gene TRBJ2-3; TRBD2 matches 10 bases. The CDR3 spans 16 residues. V was clipped by 6 bases and J by 1 base; unmatched bases: 7. The germline CDR1 and CDR2 sequences are MNHNY and SVGAGI (reference sequence). The CDR3 coding sequence is TGTGCCAGCAGCCTGTATCTAGCGGGGGGCACAGATACGCAGTATTTT. Translation gives CASSLYLAGGTDTQYF.

This clonotype was recorded a few times. The chain combines TRBV28 with TRBJ2-7, with 7 nucleotides matching TRBD2. This CDR3 contains 13 residues. Germline V lookup: CDR1 MDHEN, CDR2 SYDVKM. V shed 5 bases, J shed 5 bases, and the junction held 6 bases outside the gene matches. In DNA, the CDR3 is TGTGCCAGCAGTATGCGGGAGCGCCACGAGCAGTACTTC. It yields the protein CASSMRERHEQYF.

This chain uses TRBV20-1 with TRBJ2-6; a weak D match, TRBD1 (6 bases). The CDR3 length is 15 residues. Germline loops: CDR1 DFQATT, CDR2 SNEGSKA (reference sequence). Between the trimmed V and J ends, which lost 6 bases and 7 bases, there was a span of 19 bases. DNA for the CDR3: TGCAGTGCGCAACTCTTGGGCAGGGGAGCCAACGTCCTGACTTTC. Protein product: CSAQLLGRGANVLTF.

This chain uses TRBV29-1 with TRBJ2-5; no reliable D call. The CDR3 totals 12 residues. The V end lost 5 bases, the J end lost 5 bases, and 12 bases lay between the germline ends. Germline V CDR1 and CDR2: SQVTM, ANQGSEA. CDR3 in amino acids: CSVRQSKETQYF. CDR3 nucleotide sequence: TGCAGCGTTCGGCAAAGTAAGGAGACCCAGTACTTC.

This clonotype has only a few counts. The chain recombines TRBV6-1 with TRBJ2-2, with D possibly TRBD2 on 6 matching bases. The CDR3 extends over 13 amino acids. The V end lost 7 bases, the J end lost 2 bases, and 8 bases lay between the germline ends. Looked up from germline, CDR1 is MNHNS and CDR2 is SASEGT. The CDR3 DNA is TGTGCCAGCATGGGGGGAAACACCGGGGAGCTGTTTTTT. Translation gives CASMGGNTGELFF.

This clonotype was seen a handful of times. The chain couples TRBV21-1 to TRBJ2-6; the table's D call, TRBD1, was not checked against the DNA. TRBV21-1 is tagged as a pseudogene. The CDR3 has 16 residues. The CDR3 DNA sequence: TGTGCCAGCAGCAAAGCCTGTCTTCCTGGGGCCAACGTCCTGACTTTC. This gives the protein CASSKACLPGANVLTF.

A note on this clonotype: At one end, the junction sequence differs from germline, possibly due to a read error. This chain joins TRBV5-1 and TRBJ2-6, with D unclear. The CDR3 is made up of 15 amino acids. Germline V lookup: CDR1 SGHRS, CDR2 YFSETQ. For the CDR3, the DNA is TGCGCCGGCAGCTTGTCAGTAACTGGGGCCAACGTCCTGACTTTC. This sequence encodes CAGSLSVTGANVLTF.

This chain joins TRBV12-3 or TRBV12-4 and TRBJ1-4; a weak D match, TRBD1 (5 bases). CDR3 length: 16 residues. V was shortened by 5 bases and J by 8 bases, with 21 bases between the two germline ends. This CDR3 reads CASSPYRGFSGEKLFF. The CDR3 DNA reads TGTGCCAGCAGTCCTTATCGGGGGTTCTCAGGCGAAAAACTGTTTTTT.

This clonotype was picked up a small number of times. The chain uses TRBV2 and TRBJ1-1; D is perhaps TRBD1 (5 bases). Germline CDR1 and CDR2: SNHLY and FYNNEI. There are 12 residues in the CDR3. The V gene lost 2 bases and the J gene lost 11 bases, with 12 bases spanning the gap. The DNA for the CDR3 is TGTGCCAGCAGTGAAACAGGCGGGCAGGCTTTCTTT. As protein: CASSETGGQAFF. The whole variable domain, remainder taken from reference TRBV2 and TRBJ1-1, is EPEVTQTPSHQVTQMGQEVILRCVPISNHLYFYWYRQILGQKVEFLVSFYNNEISEKSEIFDDQFSVERPDGSNFTLKIRSTKLEDSAMYFCASSETGGQAFFGQGTRLTVV.

CDR3 amino acids: CASNTGIFPYEQYF. As DNA, the CDR3 is TGTGCCAGCAACACCGGGATTTTCCCCTACGAGCAGTACTTC. This chain joins TRBV6-2 or TRBV6-3 and TRBJ2-7; possible D gene TRBD2, 5 bases. Trimming left V 7 bases short and J 2 bases short, with 15 bases between. Germline V gene sequence: CDR1 MNHEY, CDR2 SVGEGT. The CDR3 covers 14 residues.

V usage is TRBV7-6 and J usage is TRBJ2-1; unclear D gene. Trimming pared 3 bases from V and 6 bases from J, leaving 9 bases between. This CDR3 comprises 13 residues. Germline loops: CDR1 SGHVS, CDR2 FNYEAQ. The CDR3 region is CASSFDLGNEQFF. In DNA, the CDR3 is TGTGCCAGCAGCTTTGACCTGGGCAATGAGCAGTTCTTC.

This clonotype was counted between two and nine times. The rearrangement joins TRBV6-5 to TRBJ2-7; D may be TRBD1 or TRBD2 (5 bases each). The germline gives CDR1 MNHEY, CDR2 SVGAGI. CDR3 length: 14 residues. The V gene lost 7 bases and the J gene lost 0 bases, with 13 bases spanning the gap. CDR3 DNA: TGTGCCAGCAAACTTGGGACCGTCTCCTACGAGCAGTACTTC. Translation gives CASKLGTVSYEQYF.

The rearrangement uses TRBV3-1 and TRBJ1-2; 8 nucleotides agree with TRBD1. The CDR3 extends over 14 amino acids. V shed 4 bases, J shed 7 bases, and the junction held 8 bases outside the gene matches. Germline loops: CDR1 LGHDT, CDR2 YNNKEL (reference sequence). CDR3 amino acids: CASSPVQGARGYTF. The CDR3 bases are TGTGCCAGCAGCCCTGTCCAGGGGGCGCGTGGCTACACCTTC.

This clonotype has a single count. The chain employs TRBV20-1 and TRBJ1-2, with a tentative D call TRBD1 (5 bases). The CDR3 extends over 15 amino acids. CDR1 and CDR2 (germline): DFQATT, SNEGSKA (reference sequence). V was clipped by 4 bases and J by 4 bases, with 19 bases between them. The CDR3 DNA is TGCAGTGCTAACGTCCGGGACGGCTTCTCCTATGGCTACACCTTC. This codes for CSANVRDGFSYGYTF.

The rearrangement links TRBV7-9 to TRBJ2-2; D is possibly TRBD1 or TRBD2 (6 bases each). Per the germline V gene, CDR1 is SEHNR and CDR2 is FQNEAQ (reference sequence). V lost 2 bases, J lost 7 bases, and 17 bases lay in between. The CDR3 length is 16 residues. CDR3 sequence (DNA): TGTGCCAGCAGCTTAATATACTCGGGGGCTGACGGGGAGCTGTTTTTT. Protein: CASSLIYSGADGELFF.

This clonotype has only a few counts. The chain has TRBV7-2 and TRBJ1-1; TRBD1 might be the D (6 bases). The CDR3 contains 16 residues. CDR1 is SGHTA, CDR2 FQGNSA, per germline. Trimming took 1 base from V and 1 from J, leaving 13 bases between them. The CDR3: CASSLGVGGWNTEAFF. The CDR3 DNA reads TGTGCCAGCAGCTTAGGGGTGGGGGGCTGGAACACTGAAGCTTTCTTT.

The rearrangement links TRBV12-3 or TRBV12-4 to TRBJ1-2; a possible D gene is TRBD1 (5 bases). V lost 4 bases and J lost 10, with 16 bases in between. The length of the CDR3 is 13 residues. The CDR3 DNA reads TGTGCCAGCAGTTGGGACCGGGACGGCCCCTACACCTTC. Translating gives CASSWDRDGPYTF.

In this sample, this clonotype turned up a few times. The CDR3 loop reads CASSEFRTKNGNTIYF. The DNA of the CDR3 is TGTGCCAGCAGTGAATTCAGGACAAAGAATGGAAACACCATATATTTT. The chain joins TRBV6-1 to TRBJ1-3; D might be TRBD1 (5 bases). Germline V CDR1 and CDR2: MNHNS, SASEGT. The V end lost 2 bases, the J end lost 3 bases, and 14 bases lay between the germline ends. This CDR3 is 16 amino acids long.

The rearrangement links TRBV7-8 to TRBJ2-1, with 14 positions matching TRBD2. Germline loops: CDR1 SGHVS, CDR2 FQNEAQ. This CDR3 is 18 amino acids long. Trimming took 0 bases from V and 10 from J; bases not matched to a gene: 11. CDR3 in amino acids: CASSLALKTSGRAIEQFF. CDR3 DNA sequence: TGTGCCAGCAGCTTAGCGCTAAAGACTAGCGGGAGGGCCATCGAGCAGTTCTTC. The complete variable domain, with remaining parts taken from reference TRBV7-8 and TRBJ2-1, reads GAGVSQSPRYKVAKRGQDVALRCDPISGHVSLFWYQQALGQGPEFLTYFQNEAQLDKSGLPSDRFFAERPEGSVSTLKIQRTQQEDSAVYLCASSLALKTSGRAIEQFFGPGTRLTVL.

The chain links TRBV7-9 to TRBJ2-1, with TRBD1 matching over 11 bases. V lost 5 bases, J lost 6 bases, and 6 bases stayed unmatched. This CDR3 contains 15 residues. Germline V gene sequence: CDR1 SEHNR, CDR2 FQNEAQ (reference sequence). CDR3 protein: CASSRLGTGGNEQFF. The DNA of the CDR3 is TGTGCCAGCAGCCGACTAGGGACAGGGGGCAATGAGCAGTTCTTC.

This clonotype was observed a few times. The CDR3 end shows no conserved phenylalanine or tryptophan, and so a read error is likely. The chain links TRBV27 to TRBJ1-1, with 7 positions matching TRBD1. The trim removed 2 bases at V and 6 bases at J, leaving 9 bases unmatched. Per the germline V gene, CDR1 is MNHEY and CDR2 is SMNVEV (reference sequence). This CDR3 has 15 amino acids. The CDR3 loop is CASSLLPGGGSEAFI. In nucleotides, the CDR3 is TGTGCCAGCAGTTTACTTCCAGGGGGAGGATCTGAAGCTTTCATT.